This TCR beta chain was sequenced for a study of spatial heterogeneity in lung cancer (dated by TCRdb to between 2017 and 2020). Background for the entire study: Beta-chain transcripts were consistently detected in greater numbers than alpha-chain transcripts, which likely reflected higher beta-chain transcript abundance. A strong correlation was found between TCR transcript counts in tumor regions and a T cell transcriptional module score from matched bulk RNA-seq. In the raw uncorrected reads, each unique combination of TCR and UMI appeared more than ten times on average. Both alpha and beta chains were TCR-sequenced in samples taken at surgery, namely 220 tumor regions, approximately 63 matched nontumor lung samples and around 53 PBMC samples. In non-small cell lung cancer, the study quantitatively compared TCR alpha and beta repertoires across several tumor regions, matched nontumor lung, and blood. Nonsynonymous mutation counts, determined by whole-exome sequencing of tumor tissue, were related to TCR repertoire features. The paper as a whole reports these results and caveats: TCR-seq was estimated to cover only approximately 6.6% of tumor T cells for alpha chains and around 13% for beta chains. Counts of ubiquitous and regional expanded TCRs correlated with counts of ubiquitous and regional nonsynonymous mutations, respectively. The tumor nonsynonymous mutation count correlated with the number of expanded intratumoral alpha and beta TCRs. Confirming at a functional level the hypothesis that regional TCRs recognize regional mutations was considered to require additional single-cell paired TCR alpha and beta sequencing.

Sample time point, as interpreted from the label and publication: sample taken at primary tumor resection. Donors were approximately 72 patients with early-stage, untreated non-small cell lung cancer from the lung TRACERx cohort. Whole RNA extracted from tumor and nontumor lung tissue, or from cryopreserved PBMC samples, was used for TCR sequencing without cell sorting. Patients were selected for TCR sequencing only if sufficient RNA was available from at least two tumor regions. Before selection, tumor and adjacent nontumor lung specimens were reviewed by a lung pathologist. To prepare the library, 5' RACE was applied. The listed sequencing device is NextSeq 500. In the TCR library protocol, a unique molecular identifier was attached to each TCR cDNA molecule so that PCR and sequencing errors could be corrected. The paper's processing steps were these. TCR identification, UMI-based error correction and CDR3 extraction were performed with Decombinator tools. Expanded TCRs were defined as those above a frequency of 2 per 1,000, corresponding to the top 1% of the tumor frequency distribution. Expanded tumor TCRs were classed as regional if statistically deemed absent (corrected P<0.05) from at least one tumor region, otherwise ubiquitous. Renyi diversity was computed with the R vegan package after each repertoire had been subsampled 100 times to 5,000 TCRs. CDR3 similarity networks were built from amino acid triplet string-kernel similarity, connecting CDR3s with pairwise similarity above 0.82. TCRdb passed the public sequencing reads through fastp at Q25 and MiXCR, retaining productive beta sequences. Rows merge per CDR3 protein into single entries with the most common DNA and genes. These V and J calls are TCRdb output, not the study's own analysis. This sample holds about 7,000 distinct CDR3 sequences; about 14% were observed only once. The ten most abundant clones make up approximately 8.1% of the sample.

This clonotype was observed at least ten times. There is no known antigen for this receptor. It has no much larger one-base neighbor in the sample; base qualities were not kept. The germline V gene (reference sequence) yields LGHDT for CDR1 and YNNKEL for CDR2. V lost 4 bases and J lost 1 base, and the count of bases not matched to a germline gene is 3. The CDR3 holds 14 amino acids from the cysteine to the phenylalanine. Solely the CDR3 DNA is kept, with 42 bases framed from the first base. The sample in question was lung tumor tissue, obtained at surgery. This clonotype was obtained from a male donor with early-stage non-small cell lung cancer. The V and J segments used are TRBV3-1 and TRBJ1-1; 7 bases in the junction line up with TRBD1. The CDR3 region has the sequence CASSLEGANTEAFF. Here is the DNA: TGTGCCAGCAGCCTCGAGGGGGCGAACACTGAAGCTTTCTTT.